The rows below give T cell receptor beta chains drawn from one sample of a study of blood T cells in healthy people across ages. TCRdb reanalysed the 5' RACE reads using MiXCR and keeps one entry per CDR3 protein. The data hold about 1.7 million distinct CDR3 sequences, with roughly 28% observed a single time. Sequenced input: blood. These receptors all stem from a woman in her 30s in good health. Both conserved end residues are part of each CDR3. Each record gives: clone size, J gene, D gene, V gene, CDR3 DNA, CDR3 protein. A D gene is named only where the DNA matches it firmly. Some rows mark clone size as missing; the rest say once, few, many or name a class of expanded clone.

size: few; J: TRBJ1-2; D: TRBD1; V: TRBV11-2; DNA: TGTGCCAGCAGCTTAGCCCCCGGACAGGGGCTCTATGGCTACACCTTC; CDR3: CASSLAPGQGLYGYTF
size: few; J: TRBJ2-7; D: -; V: TRBV3-1; DNA: TGTGCCAGCGGGAGCGGGCAATCTTACGGGCAGTACTTC; CDR3: CASGSGQSYGQYF
size: -; J: TRBJ1-2; D: TRBD1; V: TRBV10-2; DNA: TGCGCCAGCAGGGAACAGACAGGGGTCTATGGCTACACCTTC; CDR3: CASREQTGVYGYTF
size: -; J: TRBJ1-1; D: TRBD1; V: TRBV5-1; DNA: TGCGCCAGCAGCTGGCGGGGACAGGGGTACACTGAAGCTTTCTTT; CDR3: CASSWRGQGYTEAFF
size: -; J: TRBJ2-7; D: -; V: TRBV5-1; DNA: TGCGCCAGCAGTCTTTATTCAGTTGGCTACGAGCAGTACTTC; CDR3: CASSLYSVGYEQYF
size: -; J: TRBJ1-2; D: -; V: TRBV2; DNA: TGTGCCAGGGCACGGGGGGGAAACTATGGCTACACCTTC; CDR3: CARARGGNYGYTF
size: few; J: TRBJ2-5; D: TRBD2; V: TRBV7-9; DNA: TGTGCCAGCAGCTTAGCCGGCGGGGGGTCGGAGACCCAGTACTTC; CDR3: CASSLAGGGSETQYF
size: few; J: TRBJ1-1; D: -; V: TRBV5-1; DNA: TGCGCCAGCAGCTCAGGGTTAGGGCTGGCGACTGAAGCTTTCTTT; CDR3: CASSSGLGLATEAFF
size: few; J: TRBJ2-1; D: -; V: TRBV20-1; DNA: TGCAGTGCTATTGTGGGGGGTGCGGGGAGTGAGCAGTTCTTC; CDR3: CSAIVGGAGSEQFF
size: many; J: TRBJ2-5; D: TRBD2; V: TRBV6-2/TRBV6-3; DNA: TGTGCCAGCAGTTACCCCAGCGGGGCCCCAACGGTAGAGACCCAGTACTTC; CDR3: CASSYPSGAPTVETQYF
size: -; J: TRBJ1-3; D: -; V: TRBV11-2; DNA: TGTGCCAGCAGCTTGGTCCTAGGGCCGGGCGGGGCAGGCAGAGGGAACACCATATATTTT; CDR3: CASSLVLGPGGAGRGNTIYF
size: many; J: TRBJ2-1; D: TRBD2; V: TRBV15; DNA: TGTGCCACCAGCAGAGAACTAGCGGGAGGGCCGGTTCAGTTCTTC; CDR3: CATSRELAGGPVQFF
size: few; J: TRBJ2-1; D: -; V: TRBV6-1; DNA: TGTGCCAGCAGTCCGACGGGACACCGTGTCTACAATGAGCAGTTCTTC; CDR3: CASSPTGHRVYNEQFF
size: many; J: TRBJ2-5; D: -; V: TRBV7-3; DNA: TGTGCCAGCAGTATACAGGGTTCCGAGACCCAGTACTTC; CDR3: CASSIQGSETQYF
size: -; J: TRBJ1-1; D: TRBD1; V: TRBV5-1; DNA: TGCGCCAGCAGCTTGAGTCCGGGACAGGGTGAAGCTTTCTTT; CDR3: CASSLSPGQGEAFF
size: -; J: TRBJ1-1; D: -; V: TRBV12-3/TRBV12-4; DNA: TGTGCCAGCAGTTCATGGACCGGAGACGCTTTCTTT; CDR3: CASSSWTGDAFF
size: -; J: TRBJ1-4; D: -; V: TRBV30; DNA: TGTGCCTGGAGTGTGCCGCCGGGAAAACTGTTTTTT; CDR3: CAWSVPPGKLFF
size: many; J: TRBJ2-5; D: -; V: TRBV27; DNA: TGTGCCAGCAGTCCCCGGGAAGGAGAGACCCAGTACTTC; CDR3: CASSPREGETQYF
size: -; J: TRBJ1-5; D: TRBD1; V: TRBV30; DNA: TGTGCCTGTACCCCAGGGGGTAAGTTCAATCAGCCCCAGCATTTT; CDR3: CACTPGGKFNQPQHF
size: -; J: TRBJ2-1; D: -; V: TRBV5-1; DNA: TGCGCCAGCAGAACTGACAGTATCAAAGAGACCCAGTTCTTC; CDR3: CASRTDSIKETQFF
size: few; J: TRBJ1-6; D: -; V: TRBV20-1; DNA: TGCAGTGCAAACTCCGGGAGCTCCTATAATTCACCCCTCCACTTT; CDR3: CSANSGSSYNSPLHF
size: many; J: TRBJ2-3; D: -; V: TRBV29-1; DNA: TGCAGCGCTGGTGGGAGAAGGAGGACTCCTTCAGATACGCAGTATTTT; CDR3: CSAGGRRRTPSDTQYF
size: few; J: TRBJ2-7; D: TRBD1; V: TRBV7-2; DNA: TGTGCCAGCCAGGGGCGGGACAGGGGGTCCTACGAGCAGTACTTC; CDR3: CASQGRDRGSYEQYF
size: -; J: TRBJ2-6; D: -; V: TRBV4-2; DNA: TGTGCCAGCAGCCGAAGGGTTGGGGCCAACGTCCTGACTTTC; CDR3: CASSRRVGANVLTF
size: -; J: TRBJ2-3; D: TRBD2; V: TRBV4-1; DNA: TGCGCCAGCAGCCACCGGGGACTAGCGAGCACAGATACGCAGTATTTT; CDR3: CASSHRGLASTDTQYF
size: few; J: TRBJ1-2; D: -; V: TRBV5-4; DNA: TGTGCCAGCAGCCAGGGGAGCGTGGACTATGGCTACACCTTC; CDR3: CASSQGSVDYGYTF
size: many; J: TRBJ2-5; D: TRBD1; V: TRBV20-1; DNA: TGCAGTGCTAGAGATCCGGACAGGGTTGTAGAGACCCAGTACTTC; CDR3: CSARDPDRVVETQYF
size: -; J: TRBJ1-1; D: -; V: TRBV9; DNA: TGTGCCAGCAGCCCAGCCCCCATGAACACTGAAGCTTTCTTT; CDR3: CASSPAPMNTEAFF
size: few; J: TRBJ2-1; D: TRBD2; V: TRBV20-1; DNA: TGCAGTGCAAGGAGACTAGCGATCTACAATGAGCAGTTCTTC; CDR3: CSARRLAIYNEQFF
size: few; J: TRBJ2-1; D: TRBD1; V: TRBV20-1; DNA: TGCAGTGCTAGAAGAACAGGGGGCAAAGAGCAGTTCTTC; CDR3: CSARRTGGKEQFF
size: -; J: TRBJ2-5; D: -; V: TRBV7-3; DNA: TGTGCCAGCAGCCCCCATGGTTCCAAAGAGACCCAGTACTTC; CDR3: CASSPHGSKETQYF
size: -; J: TRBJ2-4; D: -; V: TRBV6-6; DNA: TGTGCCAGCAGGGAGGGGATGCTATACAATGAGCAGTACTTC; CDR3: CASREGMLYNEQYF
size: -; J: TRBJ1-3; D: TRBD1; V: TRBV27; DNA: TGTGCCAGCAGAATTGGCCATAACAGGGGGATTGGAAACACCATATATTTT; CDR3: CASRIGHNRGIGNTIYF
size: -; J: TRBJ1-5; D: -; V: TRBV28; DNA: TGTGCCAGCAGTGAATACTTGGGAGGACAGCCCCAGCATTTT; CDR3: CASSEYLGGQPQHF
size: few; J: TRBJ1-6; D: TRBD1; V: TRBV5-1; DNA: TGCGCCAGCAGCGCCGGACAGGACGGATCACCCCTCCACTTT; CDR3: CASSAGQDGSPLHF
size: many; J: TRBJ2-7; D: -; V: TRBV29-1; DNA: TGCAGCGCCGGGGCGAGCTCCTACGAGCAGTACTTC; CDR3: CSAGASSYEQYF
size: -; J: TRBJ1-5; D: -; V: TRBV10-3; DNA: TGTGCCATCAAGGCAGGGGACGGTCAGCCCCAGCATTTT; CDR3: CAIKAGDGQPQHF
size: -; J: TRBJ1-4; D: -; V: TRBV29-1; DNA: TGCAGCGTTGAACCCCAGCGAGAAAAACTGTTTTTT; CDR3: CSVEPQREKLFF
size: few; J: TRBJ2-3; D: TRBD2; V: TRBV6-2/TRBV6-3; DNA: TGTGCCAGCAGTTACGTGACTAGCGGGGATATGCAGTATTTT; CDR3: CASSYVTSGDMQYF
size: many; J: TRBJ2-7; D: TRBD1; V: TRBV20-1; DNA: TGCAGTGCTAGAGTCCCAGGACAGGGGGCCTACGAGCAGTACTTC; CDR3: CSARVPGQGAYEQYF
size: -; J: TRBJ2-5; D: TRBD1; V: TRBV7-2; DNA: TGTGCCAGCAGTCCAACGTTCGACAGGGAACGGGAGACCCAGTACTTC; CDR3: CASSPTFDRERETQYF
size: -; J: TRBJ2-7; D: -; V: TRBV5-6; DNA: TGTGCCAGCAGCGTACCCGGGGCTACTACCTGCGAGCAGTACTTC; CDR3: CASSVPGATTCEQYF
size: -; J: TRBJ1-1; D: TRBD1; V: TRBV25-1; DNA: TGTGCCAGCAGTGAATACGTCGGAGGGGGCGAAGCTTTCTTT; CDR3: CASSEYVGGGEAFF
size: few; J: TRBJ2-6; D: TRBD1; V: TRBV20-1; DNA: TGCAGTGCTAGACCGGACAGGATTGGGGCCAACGTCCTGACTTTC; CDR3: CSARPDRIGANVLTF
size: -; J: TRBJ1-4; D: TRBD1; V: TRBV11-2; DNA: TGTGCCAGCAGCGCCTCAGGGGGCGGTGAAAAACTGTTTTTT; CDR3: CASSASGGGEKLFF
size: few; J: TRBJ1-6; D: TRBD1; V: TRBV20-1; DNA: TGCAGTGCTACGAAAAGCCGGGACAGGGGTTCACCCCTCCACTTT; CDR3: CSATKSRDRGSPLHF
size: -; J: TRBJ2-7; D: -; V: TRBV12-5; DNA: TGTGCTAGTGGTTTGGCCCTCTACACGGGCGAGCAGTACTTC; CDR3: CASGLALYTGEQYF
size: -; J: TRBJ1-2; D: -; V: TRBV29-1; DNA: TGCAGCGTTGAAATCCATAACTATGGCTACACCTTC; CDR3: CSVEIHNYGYTF